This T cell receptor beta chain originates from a study of blood T cell repertoires in COVID-19. V was pared by 4 bases and J by 4 bases, with 12 bases of the junction left unmatched. This CDR3 has 18 residues. The germline gives CDR1 SGHDT, CDR2 YYEEEE. Here immunoSEQ multiplex PCR was the method, and the copy in TCRdb shows in-frame clones only, minus some. The data contain about 34,000 clones, approximately 82% of them singletons. This TCR was recovered from a man older than 75 with active or convalescent COVID-19. This chain connects TRBV5-6 to TRBJ2-1, with 12 positions matching TRBD2. Source material: peripheral blood. The CDR3 DNA reads as TGTGCCAGCAGCCCACCGACTAGCGGGAGAAATCCTTACAATGAGCAGTTCTTC. Amino acids: CASSPPTSGRNPYNEQFF. Complete variable domain (other parts from reference TRBV5-6 and TRBJ2-1): DAGVTQSPTHLIKTRGQQVTLRCSPKSGHDTVSWYQQALGQGPQFIFQYYEEEERQRGNFPDRFSGHQFPNYSSELNVNALLLGDSALYLCASSPPTSGRNPYNEQFFGPGTRLTVL.